These 28 T cell receptor beta chains share one sample of origin, sequenced in a study of shared clonotypes between healthy human individuals. Libraries were prepared by immunoSEQ multiplex PCR; TCRdb keeps only in-frame clonotypes and omits some of them. The sample contains over 1.5 million clones, roughly 98% of which appear only once. The sequencing sample was made of naive CD4+ T cells sorted from blood. The subset was: CD45RA+ positively selected. These receptors came from a young man in good health.

The J gene is TRBJ2-3, the V gene TRBV5-6; 8 bases map to TRBD1. CDR1 is SGHDT and CDR2 is YYEEEE in the germline V gene. This CDR3 spans 15 amino acids. J gave up 7 bases and V 4 bases, and 11 bases lay outside the gene matches. In DNA form, the CDR3 reads TGTGCCAGCAGCCCGGACAGGGCTAAATCTTATACGCAGTATTTT. Amino acid sequence: CASSPDRAKSYTQYF.

For this clone: This sample includes further DNA sequences coding for the same CDR3. This chain links TRBV7-2 with TRBJ2-5; D uncertain. The CDR3 has 12 residues. The V end was cut by 1 base, the J end by 2 bases, with 2 bases between. Germline V CDR1 and CDR2: SGHTA, FQGNSA. The CDR3 bases are TGTGCCAGCAGCTTAGTTCAAGAGACCCAGTACTTC. Protein sequence: CASSLVQETQYF.

The chain carries TRBV28 and TRBJ2-2, with D unclear. Germline V lookup: CDR1 MDHEN, CDR2 SYDVKM. The CDR3 spans 12 residues. V was clipped by 5 bases and J by 7 bases, with 8 bases between them. The CDR3 DNA follows: TGTGCCAGCAGTCTTCCAGTCGGGGAGCTGTTTTTT. Encoded protein: CASSLPVGELFF.

The V gene is TRBV18, the J gene TRBJ1-5; 9 positions agree with TRBD1. V shed 1 base, J shed 5 bases, and the junction held 9 bases outside the gene matches. The germline gives CDR1 KGHSH, CDR2 LQKENI. The length of the CDR3 is 17 residues. The CDR3 DNA follows: TGTGCCAGCTCACCACGTAGGACAGGGGATGTTGATCAGCCCCAGCATTTT. Amino acid sequence: CASSPRRTGDVDQPQHF.

The sample holds one count of this clone. The CDR3 reads CASSPLTGSGRAEAFF. As DNA, the CDR3 is TGTGCCAGCAGCCCACTTACAGGCAGCGGGCGTGCTGAAGCTTTCTTT. V is TRBV7-2 and J is TRBJ1-1, with D tentatively TRBD1 (5 bases). V was cut by 5 bases and J by 6 bases, with 22 bases left in between. The length of the CDR3 is 16 residues. The germline V gene has CDR1 SGHTA and CDR2 FQGNSA.

The chain employs TRBV7-3 and TRBJ2-3; 9 nucleotides align to TRBD1. With 5 bases clipped from V and 0 bases from J, the junction kept 6 bases outside the gene matches. Germline V gene data show CDR1 as SGHTA and CDR2 as FQGTGA. The length of the CDR3 is 16 residues. CDR3 residues: CASSPGTGYSTDTQYF. CDR3 coding DNA: TGTGCCAGCAGCCCCGGGACAGGGTATAGCACAGATACGCAGTATTTT. Combining the CDR3 with reference TRBV7-3 and TRBJ2-3 gives the whole variable domain GAGVSQTPSNKVTEKGKYVELRCDPISGHTALYWYRQSLGQGPEFLIYFQGTGAADDSGLPNDRFFAVRPEGSVSTLKIQRTERGDSAVYLCASSPGTGYSTDTQYFGPGTRLTVL.

The chain joins TRBV9 to TRBJ1-4, with 7 positions matching TRBD1. Per germline, CDR1 SGDLS and CDR2 YYNGEE. V dropped 3 bases and J dropped 5; count of bases not matched to a gene: 7. The CDR3 is 15 amino acids. The chain's CDR3 is CASSAQDRRNEKLFF. The CDR3 region has the DNA TGTGCCAGCAGCGCCCAGGACAGGAGGAATGAAAAACTGTTTTTT.

This chain uses TRBV28 with TRBJ1-5; 10 bases line up with TRBD1. Germline values: CDR1 MDHEN, CDR2 SYDVKM. CDR3 size: 13 residues. The ends lost 6 bases at V and 6 bases at J; junction bases unmatched: 2. The CDR3 DNA sequence: TGTGCCAGCAGCGACAGGGGGCGTCAGCCCCAGCATTTT. Translating it yields CASSDRGRQPQHF.

The J gene is TRBJ2-4, the V gene TRBV7-2; D not certain. Trimming left V 1 base short and J 8 bases short, with 6 bases between. CDR3 length: 12 residues. CDR1 is SGHTA and CDR2 is FQGNSA in the germline V gene. The CDR3 coding sequence is TGTGCCAGCAGCTTAGTTGATCACATTCAGTACTTC. This sequence encodes CASSLVDHIQYF.

The chain joins TRBV7-6 to TRBJ2-5, with D hard to call. The CDR3 is made up of 13 amino acids. V shed 4 bases and J shed 5 bases, with 11 bases lying between them. CDR1 and CDR2 from the germline V gene are SGHVS and FNYEAQ. Here the CDR3 DNA reads TGTGCCAGCAGCTCCGGGTCGAGGGAGACCCAGTACTTC. It is translated as CASSSGSRETQYF.

The V call is TRBV18, the J call TRBJ2-1; D perhaps matches TRBD2 (7 bases). This CDR3 spans 16 amino acids. The germline V gene encodes CDR1 KGHSH and CDR2 LQKENI. Deletions cut 3 bases from V and 4 bases from J, with 16 bases between. CDR3 region: CASSPGAGVLYNEQFF. The CDR3 DNA is TGTGCCAGCTCACCGGGGGCGGGAGTGCTTTACAATGAGCAGTTCTTC.

This chain connects TRBV5-6 to TRBJ1-1; D perhaps matches TRBD1 (5 bases). CDR1 SGHDT and CDR2 YYEEEE come from the germline V gene. V dropped 3 bases and J dropped 6 bases, with 21 bases sitting between them. CDR3 length equals 16 residues. CDR3 bases: TGTGCCAGCAGCTCGGGGCCCCGGCCGACCGGGGCTGAAGCTTTCTTT. This gives the protein CASSSGPRPTGAEAFF. The full variable domain, with the rest looked up from reference TRBV5-6 and TRBJ1-1, is DAGVTQSPTHLIKTRGQQVTLRCSPKSGHDTVSWYQQALGQGPQFIFQYYEEEERQRGNFPDRFSGHQFPNYSSELNVNALLLGDSALYLCASSSGPRPTGAEAFFGQGTRLTVV.

This chain links TRBV19 with TRBJ2-7; 8 nucleotides line up with TRBD1. Trimming removed 6 bases from V and 5 bases from J; junction bases left unmatched: 3. This CDR3 contains 12 residues. Germline assignment: CDR1 LNHDA and CDR2 SQIVND (reference sequence). CDR3 residues: CASRDRGHEQYF. In DNA, the CDR3 is TGTGCCAGTAGAGACAGGGGTCACGAGCAGTACTTC.

The chain is built from TRBV19 and TRBJ2-5; D is uncertain. This CDR3 comprises 16 residues. Germline CDR1 LNHDA, CDR2 SQIVND (reference sequence). Trimming took 3 bases from V and 0 from J, leaving 14 bases between them. CDR3 nucleotide sequence: TGTGCCAGTAGTATGATCCCATGGAGTGACCAAGAGACCCAGTACTTC. Amino acid sequence: CASSMIPWSDQETQYF. Combining the CDR3 with reference TRBV19 and TRBJ2-5 gives the whole variable domain DGGITQSPKYLFRKEGQNVTLSCEQNLNHDAMYWYRQDPGQGLRLIYYSQIVNDFQKGDIAEGYSVSREKKESFPLTVTSAQKNPTAFYLCASSMIPWSDQETQYFGPGTRLLVL.

This chain connects TRBV7-9 to TRBJ2-2, with D unresolved. The CDR3 is 15 residues long. Germline assignment: CDR1 SEHNR and CDR2 FQNEAQ (reference sequence). The V gene lost 0 bases and the J gene lost 6 bases, with 11 bases spanning the gap. CDR3 residues: CASSLAGPEAGELFF. The DNA of the CDR3 is TGTGCCAGCAGCTTAGCCGGACCTGAGGCCGGGGAGCTGTTTTTT. The complete variable domain, with remaining parts taken from reference TRBV7-9 and TRBJ2-2, reads DTGVSQNPRHKITKRGQNVTFRCDPISEHNRLYWYRQTLGQGPEFLTYFQNEAQLEKSRLLSDRFSAERPKGSFSTLEIQRTEQGDSAMYLCASSLAGPEAGELFFGEGSRLTVL.

CDR3 protein: CASAASGKETQYF. The CDR3, as DNA: TGTGCCAGTGCGGCTAGCGGCAAAGAGACCCAGTACTTC. The chain has TRBV19 and TRBJ2-5, with TRBD2 matching 7 bases. The CDR3 is 13 amino acids. Germline assignment: CDR1 LNHDA and CDR2 SQIVND (reference sequence). Trimming at V came to 8 bases and at J to 3 bases, leaving 6 bases not matched to a gene.

This clone was detected once. The chain links TRBV4-1 to TRBJ2-7; maybe TRBD1 (5 bases). V shed 0 bases and J shed 2 bases, with 17 bases lying between them. The CDR3 spans 17 residues. Per the germline V gene, CDR1 is MGHRA and CDR2 is YSYEKL. CDR3 DNA: TGCGCCAGCAGCCAAGATCCGGACAAGGGCACCCCCTACGAGCAGTACTTC. Translating gives CASSQDPDKGTPYEQYF.

The chain is built from TRBV27 and TRBJ2-1; a possible D gene is TRBD2 (6 bases). Germline V gene lookup returns CDR1 MNHEY and CDR2 SMNVEV (reference sequence). The CDR3 totals 17 residues. With 5 bases removed from V and 0 bases from J, the gap between germline ends came to 17 bases. The CDR3, as DNA: TGTGCCAGCAGTCTCCTCAGACTAGGTAGCTCCTACAATGAGCAGTTCTTC. It codes for CASSLLRLGSSYNEQFF.

The chain joins TRBV10-1 to TRBJ2-7; 9 bases map to TRBD1. Germline loops: CDR1 WNHNN, CDR2 SYGVQD (reference sequence). The J segment lost 5 bases and the V segment lost 7 bases, leaving 15 bases of the junction unmatched. The length of the CDR3 is 16 residues. In DNA, the CDR3 is TGCGCCAGCACCAGCCGGGACAGGGTAATCGTCCACGAGCAGTACTTC. This gives the protein CASTSRDRVIVHEQYF.

The chain combines TRBV6-1 with TRBJ2-5; D remains unclear. V dropped 2 bases and J dropped 1 base, with 11 bases sitting between them. In germline, CDR1 is MNHNS, CDR2 SASEGT. This CDR3 spans 15 amino acids. In DNA, the CDR3 is TGTGCCAGCAGTGAACTCCTAGTTCGCCAAGAGACCCAGTACTTC. As protein: CASSELLVRQETQYF.

The chain combines TRBV5-4 with TRBJ1-3; D is perhaps TRBD1 (5 bases). The CDR3 loop spans 15 amino acids. V was shortened by 3 bases and J by 6 bases, with 16 bases between the two germline ends. Germline V CDR1 and CDR2: SGHNT, YYREEE (reference sequence). CDR3 coding DNA: TGTGCCAGCAGCTGGGGGGGGACGGCAGAAAACACCATATATTTT. As protein: CASSWGGTAENTIYF.

This clone was seen only once. The chain recombines TRBV9 with TRBJ2-5, with TRBD1 identical over 10 bases. CDR1 SGDLS and CDR2 YYNGEE come from the germline V gene. The CDR3 is 16 residues long. V lost 3 bases to trimming and J lost 5 bases; unmatched junction nucleotides: 10. The CDR3: CASSAGDRGRGETQYF. CDR3 in DNA: TGTGCCAGCAGCGCGGGAGACAGGGGGCGAGGGGAGACCCAGTACTTC.

This rearrangement joins TRBV7-2 to TRBJ2-6; D unclear. CDR1 SGHTA and CDR2 FQGNSA come from the germline V gene. Trimming stripped 6 bases from V and 6 bases from J, with 6 bases between. The CDR3 sequence is 12 residues long. This CDR3 is CASRPEANVLTF. The DNA of the CDR3 is TGTGCCAGCAGGCCCGAGGCCAACGTCCTGACTTTC.

The CDR3 region has the DNA TGTGCCAGCAGCTCAACTAGCGGGGCCAGCTCCTACAATGAGCAGTTCTTC. As protein: CASSSTSGASSYNEQFF. The J gene is TRBJ2-1, the V gene TRBV11-3, with TRBD2 matching over 10 bases. Trimming cost V 4 bases and J 0 bases; bases outside gene matches: 6. The CDR3 runs to 17 residues. Germline-derived CDR1 and CDR2 are SGHNT and YENEEA.

The rearrangement links TRBV4-2 to TRBJ2-5; 8 bases match TRBD2. Germline V gene sequence: CDR1 LGHNA, CDR2 YNFKEQ. The V gene end was trimmed by 0 bases and the J gene end by 6 bases; junction bases not matched to a gene: 9. The CDR3 length is 16 residues. The CDR3 loop is CASSQDGLAGPKTQYF. The CDR3 bases are TGTGCCAGCAGCCAAGACGGTCTAGCGGGCCCGAAGACCCAGTACTTC.

As regards this clone: This sample also contains other DNA sequences that code for the same CDR3. The rearrangement uses TRBV5-1 and TRBJ2-3, with 7 positions matching TRBD1. The V and J ends lost 3 bases and 0 bases, in that order; junction bases with no gene match: 1. CDR1 is SGHRS, CDR2 YFSETQ, per germline. The length of the CDR3 is 14 residues. The CDR3 reads CASSSTGSTDTQYF. CDR3 DNA: TGCGCCAGCAGCTCGACAGGGAGCACAGATACGCAGTATTTT.

This clone has only one observation. The chain is built from TRBV6-1 and TRBJ2-2; tentatively, D is TRBD1 (6 bases). CDR3 length: 13 residues. The V end was cut by 6 bases, the J end by 1 base, with 6 bases between. Germline V gives CDR1 MNHNS, CDR2 SASEGT. CDR3 DNA: TGTGCCAGCAGGGACAGGAACACCGGGGAGCTGTTTTTT. It yields the protein CASRDRNTGELFF.

The chain links TRBV11-2 to TRBJ1-2; D gene uncertain. Trimming left V 0 bases short and J 7 bases short, with 6 bases between. The germline CDR1 and CDR2 sequences are SGHAT and FQNNGV. The CDR3 is made up of 12 amino acids. The CDR3 coding sequence is TGTGCCAGCAGCTTAGACCGGGGTGGCTACACCTTC. Amino acids: CASSLDRGGYTF.